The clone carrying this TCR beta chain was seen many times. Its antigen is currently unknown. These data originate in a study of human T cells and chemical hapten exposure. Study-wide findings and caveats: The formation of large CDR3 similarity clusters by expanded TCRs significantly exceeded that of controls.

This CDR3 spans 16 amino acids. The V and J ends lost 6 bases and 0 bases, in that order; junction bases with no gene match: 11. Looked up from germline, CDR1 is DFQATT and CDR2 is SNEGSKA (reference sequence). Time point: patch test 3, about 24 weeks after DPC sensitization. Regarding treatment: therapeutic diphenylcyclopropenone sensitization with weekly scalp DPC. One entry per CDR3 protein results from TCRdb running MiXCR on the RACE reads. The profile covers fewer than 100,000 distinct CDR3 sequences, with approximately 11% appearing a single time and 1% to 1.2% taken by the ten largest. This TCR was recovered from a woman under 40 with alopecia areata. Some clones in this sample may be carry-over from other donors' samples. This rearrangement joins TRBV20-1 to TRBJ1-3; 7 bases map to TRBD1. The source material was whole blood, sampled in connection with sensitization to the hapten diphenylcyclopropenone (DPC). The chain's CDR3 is CSAYLKTGLSGNTIYF. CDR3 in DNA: TGCAGTGCCTACCTGAAGACAGGGCTCTCTGGAAACACCATATATTTT.